These 20 T cell receptor beta chains originate from one sample sequenced in a study of T cell changes during pregnancy in multiple sclerosis (dated by TCRdb to the late 2010s). Library generation was performed with the immunoSEQ multiplex PCR assay. This immuneACCESS table, as held by TCRdb, lists in-frame sequences with V and J called but not all clones. Of the missing ones, under half trace to an unresolved V gene in checked studies; the others have no known cause. The sample table contains over 30,000 clones; only one count was recorded for roughly 92% of them. The top ten constitute 1.2% of the sample. Sequencing was carried out using PBMCs (not recorded whether the cells were cultured). The receptors were gathered from a female donor with multiple sclerosis, enrolled in a pregnancy study.

The chain employs TRBV4-2 and TRBJ2-6; the D gene is possibly TRBD1 (5 bases). The CDR3 consists of 18 residues. V dropped 0 bases and J dropped 0 bases, with 12 bases sitting between them. Germline CDR1 reads LGHNA; CDR2 reads YNFKEQ. In DNA, the CDR3 is TGTGCCAGCAGCCAAGAGGGTCAGGGAACCTCTGGGGCCAACGTCCTGACTTTC. It codes for CASSQEGQGTSGANVLTF.

The chain combines TRBV28 with TRBJ2-7, with D perhaps being TRBD1 or TRBD2 (5 bases each). With 5 bases removed from V and 2 bases from J, the gap between germline ends came to 16 bases. CDR3 length: 15 residues. The germline V gene encodes CDR1 MDHEN and CDR2 SYDVKM. The CDR3 bases are TGTGCCAGCAGTCTCCGGGACCCGGGTACCTACGAGCAGTACTTC. This encodes CASSLRDPGTYEQYF.

This chain connects TRBV11-2 to TRBJ2-3; 11 bases agree with TRBD1. The CDR3 contains 18 residues. With 5 bases clipped from V and 1 base from J, the junction kept 11 bases outside the gene matches. Germline CDR1 and CDR2: SGHAT and FQNNGV. CDR3 DNA sequence: TGTGCCAGCAGCGCAGGACGGACAGGGGGCCTTGGCACAGATACGCAGTATTTT. Translating gives CASSAGRTGGLGTDTQYF.

J is TRBJ1-5 and V is TRBV19; tentative D call: TRBD1 (6 bases). Germline assignment: CDR1 LNHDA and CDR2 SQIVND (reference sequence). Trimming removed 8 bases at V and 5 bases at J, with 19 bases between. This CDR3 contains 15 residues. DNA for the CDR3: TGTGCCAGTGAGATGGGGGCCTCCTTATATCAGCCCCAGCATTTT. It translates to CASEMGASLYQPQHF.

By sample fraction, this clone is medium-sized. This chain joins TRBV6-4 and TRBJ2-2; maybe TRBD2 (5 bases). Trimming took off 3 bases at V and 3 bases at J, with 5 bases between the two ends. Per germline, CDR1 MRHNA and CDR2 SNTAGT. CDR3 size: 13 residues. DNA for the CDR3: TGTGCCAGCAGTGAAGCGGACACCGGGGAGCTGTTTTTT. Translating it yields CASSEADTGELFF.

This clone has just one count. The rearrangement links TRBV13 to TRBJ2-7; D might be TRBD1 (6 bases). The CDR3 is made up of 14 amino acids. The germline V and J ends were trimmed by 3 bases and 0 bases, with 9 bases remaining between them. The germline V gene encodes CDR1 PRHDT and CDR2 FYEKMQ (reference sequence). CDR3 in amino acids: CASSFLDSSYEQYF. CDR3 in DNA: TGTGCCAGCAGCTTCCTGGACAGCTCCTACGAGCAGTACTTC.

The rearrangement joins TRBV2 to TRBJ1-2; the D is unclear. This CDR3 is 12 amino acids long. Trimming cost V 3 bases and J 7 bases, with 9 bases left between them. CDR1 SNHLY and CDR2 FYNNEI come from the germline V gene. CDR3 DNA sequence: TGTGCCAGCAGTGATCCAGGCGGTGGCTACACCTTC. It is translated as CASSDPGGGYTF.

The chain couples TRBV6-6 to TRBJ2-3, with TRBD2 as a possible D gene (5 bases). CDR3 size: 15 residues. The germline V and J ends were trimmed by 6 bases and 0 bases, with 13 bases remaining between them. In germline, CDR1 is MNHNY, CDR2 SVGAGI (reference sequence). The chain's CDR3 is CASRLGSLSTDTQYF. Written as DNA, the CDR3 is TGTGCCAGCAGATTGGGGAGCTTAAGCACAGATACGCAGTATTTT.

The gene calls are TRBV7-3 and TRBJ2-5, with 8 bases fitting TRBD2. This CDR3 is 15 amino acids long. J lost 4 bases, V lost 3 bases, and 7 bases had no gene match. In germline, CDR1 is SGHTA, CDR2 FQGTGA. The CDR3 DNA reads as TGTGCCAGCAGCTTGGGGTTGCTAGCGGGAGAGACCCAGTACTTC. It translates to CASSLGLLAGETQYF.

The gene calls are TRBV7-8 and TRBJ2-7, with TRBD2 identical over 7 bases. The germline V gene has CDR1 SGHVS and CDR2 FQNEAQ. The CDR3 spans 15 residues. V lost 1 base to trimming and J lost 7 bases; unmatched junction nucleotides: 10. The CDR3 coding sequence is TGTGCCAGCAGCTTAGAAAGTGGGAGGGCCCGGGAGCAGTACTTC. Its protein is CASSLESGRAREQYF.

The V gene is TRBV2, the J gene TRBJ2-1; 11 nucleotides agree with TRBD2. The trim removed 7 bases at V and 5 bases at J, leaving 7 bases unmatched. This CDR3 has 15 amino acids. Germline loops: CDR1 SNHLY, CDR2 FYNNEI. CDR3 DNA: TGTGCCAGCAACCCCACTAGCGGGAGCCACAATGAGCAGTTCTTC. Its translation is CASNPTSGSHNEQFF. The full variable domain, completed using reference TRBV2 and TRBJ2-1, is EPEVTQTPSHQVTQMGQEVILRCVPISNHLYFYWYRQILGQKVEFLVSFYNNEISEKSEIFDDQFSVERPDGSNFTLKIRSTKLEDSAMYFCASNPTSGSHNEQFFGPGTRLTVL.

This sequence joins TRBV5-4 and TRBJ1-5; the match to TRBD1 covers 7 bases. Germline CDR1 SGHNT, CDR2 YYREEE (reference sequence). V lost 4 bases to trimming and J lost 4 bases; unmatched junction nucleotides: 5. The CDR3 is 14 amino acids. The CDR3 sequence: CASSIGTDNQPQHF. CDR3 in DNA: TGTGCCAGCAGCATTGGGACAGATAATCAGCCCCAGCATTTT.

This chain joins TRBV28 and TRBJ1-4; 8 bases fit TRBD1. Germline assignment: CDR1 MDHEN and CDR2 SYDVKM. The CDR3 totals 14 residues. Unmatched junction bases numbered 7, after V lost 6 bases and J lost 7 bases. The DNA for the CDR3 is TGTGCCAGCAGGGTACAGGGGGGAGGTGAAAAACTGTTTTTT. Translating it yields CASRVQGGGEKLFF.

The J gene is TRBJ2-3, the V gene TRBV10-3; a weak D match, TRBD2 (6 bases). Germline V CDR1 and CDR2: ENHRY, SYGVKD. The CDR3 totals 13 residues. V was shortened by 10 bases and J by 0 bases, with 11 bases between the two germline ends. DNA for the CDR3: TGTGCCACCGTAGCGGATAGCACAGATACGCAGTATTTT. This encodes CATVADSTDTQYF.

This rearrangement joins TRBV18 to TRBJ2-2, with D maybe TRBD2 (5 bases). This CDR3 spans 15 amino acids. V was pared by 0 bases and J by 6 bases, with 11 bases between. Per germline, CDR1 KGHSH and CDR2 LQKENI. CDR3 loop: CASSPPSEGAGELFF. Here the CDR3 DNA reads TGTGCCAGCTCACCACCCTCCGAGGGCGCCGGGGAGCTGTTTTTT.

The chain links TRBV9 to TRBJ2-7; D unresolved. This CDR3 is 13 amino acids long. V was clipped by 0 bases and J by 3 bases, with 7 bases between them. Per germline, CDR1 SGDLS and CDR2 YYNGEE. CDR3 bases: TGTGCCAGCAGCGTAGCTGTCAACTACGAGCAGTACTTC. Encoded protein: CASSVAVNYEQYF.

The chain is built from TRBV7-3 and TRBJ2-5; 9 nucleotides match TRBD2. V was pared by 5 bases and J by 1 base, with 8 bases of the junction left unmatched. Germline V lookup: CDR1 SGHTA, CDR2 FQGTGA. The CDR3 length is 16 residues. The CDR3 sequence is CASSLSGSGSQETQYF. Written as DNA, the CDR3 is TGTGCCAGCAGCCTCTCGGGTAGCGGGAGCCAAGAGACCCAGTACTTC.

This clone showed up just once. The rearrangement links TRBV9 to TRBJ2-7; D may be TRBD2 (6 bases). CDR1 SGDLS and CDR2 YYNGEE come from the germline V gene. The ends were cut back, 1 base at V and 4 bases at J, with 15 bases in the middle. This CDR3 contains 15 residues. The CDR3 loop is CASSVSPGGEYEQYF. The CDR3 DNA follows: TGTGCCAGCAGCGTAAGTCCCGGCGGGGAATACGAGCAGTACTTC. The full variable domain, its missing parts supplied by reference TRBV9 and TRBJ2-7, is DSGVTQTPKHLITATGQRVTLRCSPRSGDLSVYWYQQSLDQGLQFLIQYYNGEERAKGNILERFSAQQFPDLHSELNLSSLELGDSALYFCASSVSPGGEYEQYFGPGTRLTVT.

The gene calls are TRBV10-1 and TRBJ2-1; 7 bases fit TRBD1. After removal of 4 bases from V and 10 bases from J, the junction contained 4 bases not matched to a gene. This CDR3 has 12 residues. The germline gives CDR1 WNHNN, CDR2 SYGVQD (reference sequence). Here the CDR3 DNA reads TGCGCCAGCAGTGGAGGGGACAGAGAGCAGTTCTTC. Its protein is CASSGGDREQFF.

This sequence joins TRBV6-1 and TRBJ1-1, with D possibly being TRBD1 (6 bases). Germline V CDR1 and CDR2: MNHNS, SASEGT. The germline V and J ends were trimmed by 8 bases and 4 bases, with 17 bases remaining between them. This CDR3 has 14 residues. The CDR3, as DNA: TGTGCCAGCTGGCGCTCAGGGGTTAGCACTGAAGCTTTCTTT. Amino acids: CASWRSGVSTEAFF.